This TCR beta chain came from a study of blood T cell repertoires in COVID-19. For the study at large: Samples of COVID-19 (acute and convalescent) were obtained from the United States, Italy and Spain.

Per the original methods: Amplification of reference gene primers provided the estimated nucleated cell counts. The repertoire was sequenced with immunoSEQ multiplex PCR; TCRdb's copy has only in-frame clones and lacks some. Clonal size and the V and J genes are those of that table, whereas D and trimming came from the DNA. Found here are under 200,000 clones, about 88% of them singletons; the top ten hold under 0.85%. The CDR3 spans 13 residues. From germline, CDR1 is DFQATT and CDR2 SNEGSKA (reference sequence). Trimming took 3 bases from V and 3 from J, leaving 9 bases between them. Participants were aged roughly 18 to 95 years, lived in about 26 US areas, and enrolled virtually. Recovered Cohort 3 donors showed two negative PCRs, clearance, or symptom resolution.

The chain is built from TRBV20-1 and TRBJ1-5; D ambiguous. The clonotype comes from a woman younger than 30 who had recovered from COVID-19. The specimen was PBMCs or T cells enriched from blood (not recorded which). The CDR3 here is CSASRGHNQPQHF. CDR3 bases: TGCAGTGCTAGTCGTGGGCACAATCAGCCCCAGCATTTT.